The 14 T cell receptor beta chains listed next were all sequenced from one sample in a study of blood T cell repertoires in COVID-19. TCRdb keeps only in-frame clones here, not all; method: immunoSEQ multiplex PCR. The table includes approximately 280,000 clones, just under 90% detected once. Sequencing used PBMCs or T cells enriched from blood (not recorded which). The receptors were gathered from a woman aged 60-75 years who had recovered from COVID-19.

This chain uses TRBV5-1 with TRBJ2-1; D may be TRBD2 (6 bases). CDR1 and CDR2 (germline): SGHRS, YFSETQ. This CDR3 region has 15 residues. V was pared by 4 bases and J by 5 bases, with 16 bases between. Here the CDR3 reads CASSLRAGWNNEQFF. The CDR3 nucleotides read TGCGCCAGCAGCCTTAGGGCGGGGTGGAACAATGAGCAGTTCTTC.

For the CDR3, the DNA is TGTGCCAGCAGTATGTTAGATACGCAGTATTTT. Residues: CASSMLDTQYF. V usage is TRBV3-1 (or the pseudogene TRBV3-2) and J usage is TRBJ2-3, with D uncertain. The CDR3 extends over 11 amino acids. V lost 6 bases, J lost 5 bases, and 6 bases lay in between. Per the germline V gene, CDR1 is LGHDT and CDR2 is YNNKEL (reference sequence).

This chain connects TRBV5-1 to TRBJ1-4, with 7 nucleotides matching TRBD1. Unmatched junction bases numbered 15, after V lost 5 bases and J lost 8 bases. The germline V gene encodes CDR1 SGHRS and CDR2 YFSETQ. The CDR3 spans 16 residues. The CDR3: CASRTGPQGIGEKLFF. The CDR3 region has the DNA TGCGCCAGCAGGACCGGGCCACAGGGGATAGGCGAAAAACTGTTTTTT.

The gene calls are TRBV28 and TRBJ2-3; D possibly corresponds to TRBD2 (6 bases). CDR1 and CDR2 (germline): MDHEN, SYDVKM. CDR3 length: 11 residues. V lost 7 bases and J lost 5, with 7 bases in between. CDR3 sequence: CASMRGDTQYF. The CDR3 DNA reads as TGTGCCAGCATGCGGGGAGATACGCAGTATTTT.

The chain uses TRBV19 and TRBJ1-3; no clear D. The CDR3 length is 12 residues. Trimming took off 5 bases at V and 4 bases at J, with 6 bases between the two ends. Germline CDR1 and CDR2: LNHDA and SQIVND (reference sequence). The CDR3 sequence is CASSVLGNTIYF. CDR3 nucleotide sequence: TGTGCCAGTAGTGTCCTAGGAAACACCATATATTTT.

The chain has TRBV30 and TRBJ1-2, with 10 bases that match TRBD1. The CDR3 sequence is 12 residues long. CDR1 and CDR2 from the germline V gene are GTSNPN and SVGIG (reference sequence). The V and J ends lost 5 bases and 4 bases, in that order; junction bases with no gene match: 1. This CDR3 is CAWGTGAYGYTF. The CDR3 DNA sequence: TGTGCCTGGGGGACAGGGGCCTATGGCTACACCTTC. The full variable domain, with the rest looked up from reference TRBV30 and TRBJ1-2, is SQTIHQWPATLVQPVGSPLSLECTVEGTSNPNLYWYRQAAGRGLQLLFYSVGIGQISSEVPQNLSASRPQDRQFILSSKKLLLSDSGFYLCAWGTGAYGYTFGSGTRLTVV.

V and J are TRBV3-1 (or the pseudogene TRBV3-2) and TRBJ1-6; no firm D call. The V gene's germline CDR1 is LGHDT and CDR2 YNNKEL (reference sequence). There are 14 residues in the CDR3. V was shortened by 3 bases and J by 8 bases, with 11 bases between the two germline ends. CDR3 sequence reads: CASSHLAFDSPLHF. DNA for the CDR3: TGTGCCAGCAGCCATTTGGCTTTTGATTCACCCCTCCACTTT.

The V call is TRBV19, the J call TRBJ2-1; D might be TRBD1 (6 bases). The CDR3 extends over 18 amino acids. Germline V gives CDR1 LNHDA, CDR2 SQIVND (reference sequence). The germline V and J ends were trimmed by 5 bases and 8 bases, with 28 bases remaining between them. As DNA, the CDR3 is TGTGCCAGTAGTTTACAGGGAGCCGGGACACAAGGCGGATATGAGCAGTTCTTC. Its protein is CASSLQGAGTQGGYEQFF.

This sequence joins TRBV5-1 and TRBJ2-7, with D possibly matching TRBD1 (5 bases). CDR1 is SGHRS and CDR2 is YFSETQ in the germline V gene. V lost 0 bases and J 3 bases, leaving 10 bases between the germline ends. This CDR3 region has 14 residues. In nucleotides, the CDR3 is TGCGCCAGCAGCTTGGCCGCAGGGTACTACGAGCAGTACTTC. Residues: CASSLAAGYYEQYF.

This clone has only one observation. The chain employs TRBV14 and TRBJ1-2; possible D gene TRBD1, 6 bases. The CDR3 spans 15 residues. V dropped 2 bases and J dropped 6 bases, with 16 bases sitting between them. Looked up from germline, CDR1 is SGHDN and CDR2 is FVKESK. CDR3 protein: CASSQHPPGADGYTF. In nucleotides, the CDR3 is TGTGCCAGCAGCCAACATCCCCCAGGGGCCGATGGCTACACCTTC. Based on the CDR3 plus reference TRBV14 and TRBJ1-2, the full variable domain is EAGVTQFPSHSVIEKGQTVTLRCDPISGHDNLYWYRRVMGKEIKFLLHFVKESKQDESGMPNNRFLAERTGGTYSTLKVQPAELEDSGVYFCASSQHPPGADGYTFGSGTRLTVV.

The chain carries TRBV3-1 (or the pseudogene TRBV3-2) and TRBJ1-4, with TRBD1 identical over 11 bases. Per the germline V gene, CDR1 is LGHDT and CDR2 is YNNKEL (reference sequence). V was clipped by 2 bases and J by 6 bases; unmatched bases: 5. This CDR3 has 16 residues. In nucleotides, the CDR3 is TGTGCCAGCAGCCAATCCCGGACAGGGGGCTATGAAAAACTGTTTTTT. It is translated as CASSQSRTGGYEKLFF.

The chain couples TRBV7-3 to TRBJ2-2, with 13 bases lining up with TRBD2. The CDR3 covers 17 residues. The V gene end was trimmed by 5 bases and the J gene end by 6 bases; junction bases not matched to a gene: 9. Germline assignment: CDR1 SGHTA and CDR2 FQGTGA. In DNA, the CDR3 is TGTGCCAGCAGCGCCTACCCGGGACTAGCGGGGTCCGGGGAGCTGTTTTTT. It translates to CASSAYPGLAGSGELFF.

This clone was counted once. The chain links TRBV28 to TRBJ2-5, with TRBD1 matching 9 bases. This CDR3 has 14 residues. The germline V gene has CDR1 MDHEN and CDR2 SYDVKM. The ends lost 6 bases at V and 7 bases at J; junction bases unmatched: 9. As DNA, the CDR3 is TGTGCCAGCAGGGGACAGGGCTTAGGCGGGACCCAGTACTTC. Translated, it gives CASRGQGLGGTQYF.

V gene TRBV9 combines with J gene TRBJ2-1; 7 bases line up with TRBD2. Germline loops: CDR1 SGDLS, CDR2 YYNGEE. J gave up 2 bases and V 0 bases, and 5 bases lay outside the gene matches. This CDR3 contains 16 residues. CDR3 amino acids: CASSVGGAGAYNEQFF. The CDR3 coding sequence is TGTGCCAGCAGCGTAGGTGGGGCGGGAGCCTACAATGAGCAGTTCTTC.